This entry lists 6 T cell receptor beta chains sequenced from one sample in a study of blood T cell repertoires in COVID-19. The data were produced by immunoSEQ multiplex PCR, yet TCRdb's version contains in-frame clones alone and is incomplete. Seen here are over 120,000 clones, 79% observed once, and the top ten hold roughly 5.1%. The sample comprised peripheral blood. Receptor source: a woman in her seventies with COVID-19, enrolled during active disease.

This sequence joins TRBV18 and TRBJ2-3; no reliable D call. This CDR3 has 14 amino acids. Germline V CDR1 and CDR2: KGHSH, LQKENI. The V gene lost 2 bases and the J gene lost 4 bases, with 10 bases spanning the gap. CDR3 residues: CASSPEQMPDTQYF. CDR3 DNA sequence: TGTGCCAGCTCACCAGAACAAATGCCAGATACGCAGTATTTT.

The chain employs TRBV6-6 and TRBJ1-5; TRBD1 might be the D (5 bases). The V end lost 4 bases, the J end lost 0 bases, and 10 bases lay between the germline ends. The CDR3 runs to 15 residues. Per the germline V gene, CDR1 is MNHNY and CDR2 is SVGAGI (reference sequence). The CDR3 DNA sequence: TGTGCCAGCAGTTGGTTGGGGGGTAGCAATCAGCCCCAGCATTTT. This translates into CASSWLGGSNQPQHF.

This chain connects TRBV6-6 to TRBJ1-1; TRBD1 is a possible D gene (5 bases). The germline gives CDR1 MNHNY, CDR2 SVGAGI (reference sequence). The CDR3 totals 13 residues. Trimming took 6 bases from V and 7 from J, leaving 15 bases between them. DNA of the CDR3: TGTGCCAGCAGCCAACTCCAGGGTCGTGAAGCTTTCTTT. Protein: CASSQLQGREAFF.

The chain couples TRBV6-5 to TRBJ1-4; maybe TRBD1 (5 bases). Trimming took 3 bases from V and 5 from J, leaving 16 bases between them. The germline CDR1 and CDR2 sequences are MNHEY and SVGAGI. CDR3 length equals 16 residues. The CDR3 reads CASSYMGLAGNEKLFF. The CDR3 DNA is TGTGCCAGCAGTTATATGGGCTTAGCAGGGAATGAAAAACTGTTTTTT.

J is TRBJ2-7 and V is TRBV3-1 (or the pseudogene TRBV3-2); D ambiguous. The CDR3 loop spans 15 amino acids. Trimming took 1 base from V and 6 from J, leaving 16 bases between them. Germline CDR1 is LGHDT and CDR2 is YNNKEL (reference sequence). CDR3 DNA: TGTGCCAGCAGCCAAGGTCTGGTTGACTGGAGCGAGCAGTACTTC. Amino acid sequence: CASSQGLVDWSEQYF.

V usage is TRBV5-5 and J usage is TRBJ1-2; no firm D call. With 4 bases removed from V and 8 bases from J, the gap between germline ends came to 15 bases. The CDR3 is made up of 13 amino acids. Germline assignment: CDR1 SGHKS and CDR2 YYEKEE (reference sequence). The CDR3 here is CASSPGPREGYTF. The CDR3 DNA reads TGTGCCAGCAGCCCCGGGCCGCGGGAGGGCTACACCTTC.